The T cell receptor beta chain under discussion was sequenced for a study of T-cell reconstitution after alpha-beta-depleted transplantation in children. This clonotype came up many times. Germline CDR1 MGHRA, CDR2 YSYEKL. The CDR3 extends over 16 amino acids. Trimming took 2 bases from V and 1 from J; bases not matched to a gene: 4. Preparing the TCRbeta library involved the use of unique molecular identifiers. TCRdb re-derived calls from the PCR reads in MiXCR, one entry per CDR3 protein. The sample includes 65,000 to 90,000 distinct CDR3 sequences, roughly a tenth of them seen just once. This clonotype originated in a boy aged 5 to 17 with acute myeloid leukemia, due to receive a stem cell transplant. The sample was PBMCs, taken before TCRalphabeta/CD19-depleted stem cell transplant. This chain joins TRBV4-1 and TRBJ2-2; 7 positions match TRBD1. The CDR3, as DNA: TGCGCCAGCAGCCAAAGTCAGGGGGTGAACACCGGGGAGCTGTTTTTT. This sequence encodes CASSQSQGVNTGELFF.